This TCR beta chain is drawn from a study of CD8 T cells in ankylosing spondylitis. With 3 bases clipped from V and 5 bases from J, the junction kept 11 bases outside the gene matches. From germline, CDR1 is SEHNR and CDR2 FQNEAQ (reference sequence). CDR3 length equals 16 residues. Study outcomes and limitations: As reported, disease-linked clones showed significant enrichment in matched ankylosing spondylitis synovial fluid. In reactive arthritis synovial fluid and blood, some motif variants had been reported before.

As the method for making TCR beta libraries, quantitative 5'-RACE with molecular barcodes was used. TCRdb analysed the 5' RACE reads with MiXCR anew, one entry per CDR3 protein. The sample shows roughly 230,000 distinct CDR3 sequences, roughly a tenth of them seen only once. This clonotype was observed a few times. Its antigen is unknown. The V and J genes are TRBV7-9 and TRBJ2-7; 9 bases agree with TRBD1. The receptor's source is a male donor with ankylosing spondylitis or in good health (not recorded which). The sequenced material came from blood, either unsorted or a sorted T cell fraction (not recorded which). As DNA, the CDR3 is TGTGCCAGCAGCTTCGGACCCCCGGGACAGGGCGACGAGCAGTACTTC. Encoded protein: CASSFGPPGQGDEQYF.